These T cell receptor beta chains were read from a single sample in a study of blood T cells in healthy people across ages. TCRdb re-analysed the 5' RACE reads in MiXCR, keeping a single row per CDR3 protein. Found here are over a million distinct CDR3 sequences, approximately 26% of them singletons; the top ten hold approximately 0.7%. The data also belong to a second study, concerning T cells of mothers and their children.

The material sequenced was blood. These receptors all stem from a girl aged 2-10 years in good health. Each CDR3 is given without its conserved first and last residue. The order of the fields is D gene, V gene, CDR3 protein. D genes are given only for firm matches.

d_gene: TRBD2; v_gene: TRBV7-9; CDR3aa: ASSNLAGGRSYNEQF
d_gene: TRBD2; v_gene: TRBV28; CDR3aa: ASSPIGLARYNEQF
d_gene: -; v_gene: TRBV29-1; CDR3aa: SVEKPNEETQY
d_gene: TRBD1; v_gene: TRBV5-8; CDR3aa: ASRPSGTGEYGTEAF
d_gene: -; v_gene: TRBV10-3; CDR3aa: AISPGLRYEQY
d_gene: TRBD1; v_gene: TRBV9; CDR3aa: ASSPGTGVSDEKLF
d_gene: -; v_gene: TRBV28; CDR3aa: ASAPRDGSGYT
d_gene: -; v_gene: TRBV18; CDR3aa: ASSQGGTDGYT
d_gene: -; v_gene: TRBV6-1; CDR3aa: ASSEAPLWRDSTDTQY
d_gene: -; v_gene: TRBV29-1; CDR3aa: SVGAEYNEQF
d_gene: -; v_gene: TRBV10-3; CDR3aa: AISEWEGSYEQY
d_gene: -; v_gene: TRBV15; CDR3aa: ATSRDVMNIQY
d_gene: -; v_gene: TRBV10-1; CDR3aa: ASSDPSGANTGELF
d_gene: TRBD1; v_gene: TRBV12-3/TRBV12-4; CDR3aa: ASSGTANTEAF
d_gene: TRBD1; v_gene: TRBV27; CDR3aa: ASKIMGQEDGYT